Included here is one T cell receptor (beta chain) sequence, with context. The sample comes from a study of somatic mutations in cytotoxic T cells in rheumatoid arthritis. Study-level information: Patient blood was drawn as 30 ml EDTA; the draw came right after diagnosis and before any treatment. Flow-sorting brought some V beta antibody-stained T-cell populations to nearly 100% purity, V beta1+ cells sequenced for TCRB among them.

Trimming at V came to 5 bases and at J to 2 bases, leaving 2 bases not matched to a gene. Germline CDR1 and CDR2: SEHNR and FQNEAQ (reference sequence). This CDR3 is 14 amino acids long. TCRdb's copy holds only in-frame clones and misses some; the assay was immunoSEQ multiplex PCR. The sample records roughly 13,000 clones, over 70% being singletons. The chain recombines TRBV7-9 with TRBJ2-7; 11 bases map to TRBD1. The receptor's source is an adult with rheumatoid arthritis. The sample consisted of CD8+ T cells sorted from blood. The CDR3: CASSVGQGAYEQYF. The DNA for the CDR3 is TGTGCCAGCAGCGTGGGACAGGGGGCCTACGAGCAGTACTTC.